Following are 28 T cell receptor beta chains from one sample sequenced in a study of blood T cell repertoires in COVID-19. Profiling relied on immunoSEQ multiplex PCR, and the TCRdb table lists in-frame clones only, not all of them. The data show over 95,000 clones, with approximately 88% seen just once and approximately 8.1% held by the top ten. Material for sequencing was peripheral blood. These receptors were obtained from a woman between 35 and 50 years old with acute or convalescent COVID-19.

This clone was counted between two and nine times. This chain uses TRBV5-8 with TRBJ1-2; D is perhaps TRBD1 (6 bases). This CDR3 has 13 amino acids. Trimming left V 5 bases short and J 7 bases short, with 15 bases between. Per the germline V gene, CDR1 is SGHTS and CDR2 is YDEGEE. The CDR3 coding sequence is TGTGCCAGCAGTCTTGGGGGCAGGGTTGGCTACACCTTC. Residues: CASSLGGRVGYTF.

Written as DNA, the CDR3 is TGTGCCAGTAGTCAGGTAGGGGGGGCCACTGAAGCTTTCTTT. It specifies CASSQVGGATEAFF. The chain couples TRBV19 to TRBJ1-1, with D perhaps TRBD1 (6 bases). In germline, CDR1 is LNHDA, CDR2 SQIVND (reference sequence). The ends were cut back, 5 bases at V and 4 bases at J, with 14 bases in the middle. The CDR3 is 14 residues long.

The rearrangement links TRBV10-3 to TRBJ2-1; possible D gene TRBD1, 5 bases. V gave up 2 bases and J gave up 8 bases, with 13 bases separating them. Germline CDR1 reads ENHRY; CDR2 reads SYGVKD. The CDR3 contains 14 residues. The CDR3: CAISEKGVGYEQFF. CDR3 in DNA: TGTGCCATCAGTGAGAAAGGGGTAGGGTATGAGCAGTTCTTC.

The rearrangement uses TRBV19 and TRBJ2-7, with D maybe TRBD2 (6 bases). Germline CDR1 LNHDA, CDR2 SQIVND (reference sequence). The V and J ends lost 2 bases and 4 bases respectively, with 9 bases between them. This CDR3 spans 13 amino acids. The CDR3 DNA reads TGTGCCAGTAGTATAAGGAGGGATTACGAGCAGTACTTC. Encoded protein: CASSIRRDYEQYF.

The chain links TRBV19 to TRBJ1-6; 7 bases align to TRBD1. The V gene end was trimmed by 9 bases and the J gene end by 3 bases; junction bases not matched to a gene: 5. Per the germline V gene, CDR1 is LNHDA and CDR2 is SQIVND (reference sequence). CDR3 length: 14 amino acids. CDR3 sequence: CASSGQIYNSPLHF. CDR3 DNA sequence: TGTGCCAGCTCGGGACAGATCTATAATTCACCCCTCCACTTT.

The DNA for the CDR3 is TGTGCCTGGAGCCGACAGGGCCGCACTGAAGCTTTCTTT. Translated, it gives CAWSRQGRTEAFF. The rearrangement links TRBV30 to TRBJ1-1; the match to TRBD1 covers 7 bases. With 3 bases clipped from V and 4 bases from J, the junction kept 5 bases outside the gene matches. Germline V gives CDR1 GTSNPN, CDR2 SVGIG (reference sequence). The CDR3 consists of 13 residues.

The chain recombines TRBV11-3 with TRBJ2-7; possibly TRBD2 for D (6 bases). V was trimmed by 5 bases and J by 6 bases, leaving 17 bases between them. Germline loops: CDR1 SGHNT, CDR2 YENEEA. This CDR3 spans 14 amino acids. CDR3 sequence (DNA): TGTGCCAGCAGCGGGGGTGGAGGGGAGGCCGAGCAGTACTTC. This gives the protein CASSGGGGEAEQYF.

This chain joins TRBV20-1 and TRBJ1-1, with D perhaps matching TRBD1 (6 bases). The CDR3 contains 11 residues. Germline values: CDR1 DFQATT, CDR2 SNEGSKA (reference sequence). Trimming took 6 bases from V and 4 from J, leaving 9 bases between them. The CDR3 protein is CSATGPTEAFF. CDR3 nucleotides: TGCAGTGCCACAGGGCCCACTGAAGCTTTCTTT.

The V gene is TRBV10-1, the J gene TRBJ2-1; 7 nucleotides agree with TRBD1. The V gene's germline CDR1 is WNHNN and CDR2 SYGVQD (reference sequence). The CDR3 contains 16 residues. Trimming took 5 bases from V and 3 from J; bases not matched to a gene: 10. CDR3 protein: CASSPDSGTVYNEQFF. In DNA form, the CDR3 reads TGCGCCAGCAGTCCTGATTCCGGGACAGTCTACAATGAGCAGTTCTTC.

This chain uses TRBV27 with TRBJ1-2; 7 nucleotides match TRBD1. The germline CDR1 and CDR2 sequences are MNHEY and SMNVEV (reference sequence). This CDR3 spans 13 amino acids. V was pared by 1 base and J by 7 bases, with 3 bases of the junction left unmatched. CDR3 region: CASSLYRGGGYTF. The CDR3 region has the DNA TGTGCCAGCAGTTTATACAGGGGCGGTGGCTACACCTTC.

The chain combines TRBV24-1 with TRBJ2-1, with TRBD1 as a possible D gene (6 bases). Germline V gene lookup returns CDR1 KGHDR and CDR2 SFDVKD. Trimming pared 5 bases from V and 5 bases from J, leaving 21 bases between. This CDR3 has 17 amino acids. CDR3: CATSGPAGETEHNEQFF. CDR3 bases: TGTGCCACCAGTGGCCCGGCAGGGGAAACGGAACACAATGAGCAGTTCTTC.

This CDR3 is CAWSADSEAFF. In DNA, the CDR3 is TGTGCCTGGAGTGCGGACAGTGAAGCTTTCTTT. This chain links TRBV30 with TRBJ1-1; tentatively, D is TRBD1 (6 bases). This CDR3 comprises 11 residues. Trimming removed 1 base at V and 7 bases at J, with 7 bases between. The germline V gene encodes CDR1 GTSNPN and CDR2 SVGIG (reference sequence).

This chain uses TRBV19 with TRBJ1-1; weak D call: TRBD1 (5 bases). Between the trimmed V and J ends, which lost 3 bases and 5 bases, there was a span of 10 bases. This CDR3 contains 13 residues. Germline-derived CDR1 and CDR2 are LNHDA and SQIVND (reference sequence). This chain's CDR3 is CASSINRQTEAFF. CDR3 DNA sequence: TGTGCCAGTAGTATCAACAGACAGACTGAAGCTTTCTTT.

This chain links TRBV9 with TRBJ2-7; D perhaps matches TRBD2 (7 bases). Trimming cost V 0 bases and J 7 bases, with 11 bases left between them. The germline gives CDR1 SGDLS, CDR2 YYNGEE. The CDR3 is 13 residues long. CDR3 loop: CASSVVGGAEQYF. DNA of the CDR3: TGTGCCAGCAGCGTAGTTGGGGGGGCTGAGCAGTACTTC. The full variable domain, with the rest looked up from reference TRBV9 and TRBJ2-7, is DSGVTQTPKHLITATGQRVTLRCSPRSGDLSVYWYQQSLDQGLQFLIQYYNGEERAKGNILERFSAQQFPDLHSELNLSSLELGDSALYFCASSVVGGAEQYFGPGTRLTVT.

The V gene is TRBV9, the J gene TRBJ1-6; D is perhaps TRBD1 (6 bases). The ends were cut back, 1 base at V and 2 bases at J, with 13 bases in the middle. The CDR3 is made up of 17 amino acids. Germline V gene lookup returns CDR1 SGDLS and CDR2 YYNGEE. This CDR3 is CASSVRGQPTYNSPLHF. The CDR3 nucleotides read TGTGCCAGCAGCGTAAGAGGACAGCCGACCTATAATTCACCCCTCCACTTT.

This chain connects TRBV24-1 to TRBJ2-7; TRBD1 matches at 7 bases. CDR1 is KGHDR and CDR2 is SFDVKD in the germline V gene. V gave up 8 bases and J gave up 0 bases; unmatched junction bases: 9. CDR3 size: 15 residues. CDR3 in DNA: TGTGCCACCAAGTATCCCAGGGGGATCTCCTACGAGCAGTACTTC. Translating it yields CATKYPRGISYEQYF.

The chain couples TRBV4-3 to TRBJ2-3, with D unclear. V gave up 8 bases and J gave up 6 bases, with 18 bases separating them. The germline CDR1 and CDR2 sequences are LGHNA and YSLEER. The CDR3 consists of 14 residues. DNA for the CDR3: TGCGCCAGCGCCGCAAGGAACCTCGGGGATACGCAGTATTTT. This encodes CASAARNLGDTQYF.

This chain links TRBV5-1 with TRBJ1-1; 8 positions agree with TRBD1. Germline CDR1 SGHRS, CDR2 YFSETQ. CDR3 length: 15 amino acids. With V trimmed by 7 bases and J by 2 bases, 10 bases remained unmatched. CDR3 in DNA: TGCGCCAGCCTGGACCGAGACAGGGGTAACACTGAAGCTTTCTTT. It is translated as CASLDRDRGNTEAFF.

This clone was counted once. V gene TRBV30 combines with J gene TRBJ2-2; 8 nucleotides agree with TRBD1. Germline V gene lookup returns CDR1 GTSNPN and CDR2 SVGIG (reference sequence). This CDR3 has 14 residues. Losses at the gene ends were 4 bases for V and 4 bases for J; bases not matched to a gene: 5. The CDR3, as DNA: TGTGCCTGGACCGACAGGGGTCTCACCGGGGAGCTGTTTTTT. It translates to CAWTDRGLTGELFF.

The chain is built from TRBV18 and TRBJ1-2; 7 bases align to TRBD1. The CDR3 is 16 residues long. J was trimmed by 4 bases and V by 5 bases; bases with no gene match: 13. Germline V gene sequence: CDR1 KGHSH, CDR2 LQKENI. CDR3 sequence: CASSTNPGGPTYGYTF. The CDR3 region has the DNA TGTGCCAGCTCAACAAACCCAGGGGGGCCCACCTATGGCTACACCTTC.

V and J are TRBV19 and TRBJ1-1; weak D call: TRBD1 (5 bases). The V gene lost 10 bases and the J gene lost 4 bases, with 13 bases spanning the gap. CDR1 LNHDA and CDR2 SQIVND come from the germline V gene (reference sequence). This CDR3 is 12 amino acids long. Written as DNA, the CDR3 is TGTGCCACTCAGGCAGGGCCCACTGAAGCTTTCTTT. As protein: CATQAGPTEAFF. Supplemented by reference TRBV19 and TRBJ1-1, the full variable domain reads DGGITQSPKYLFRKEGQNVTLSCEQNLNHDAMYWYRQDPGQGLRLIYYSQIVNDFQKGDIAEGYSVSREKKESFPLTVTSAQKNPTAFYLCATQAGPTEAFFGQGTRLTVV.

The V gene is TRBV7-3, the J gene TRBJ1-1; the D is unclear. CDR1 and CDR2 from the germline V gene are SGHTA and FQGTGA. The ends were cut back, 3 bases at V and 3 bases at J, with 11 bases in the middle. This CDR3 has 14 amino acids. For the CDR3, the DNA is TGTGCCAGCAGCTTTCGGGCGGAGGACACTGAAGCTTTCTTT. Protein sequence: CASSFRAEDTEAFF.

The gene calls are TRBV18 and TRBJ1-2; the D gene is possibly TRBD1 (5 bases). The CDR3 covers 14 residues. Germline V gene lookup returns CDR1 KGHSH and CDR2 LQKENI. Trimming stripped 8 bases from V and 3 bases from J, with 16 bases between. The chain's CDR3 is CASATTGGDYGYTF. Here the CDR3 DNA reads TGTGCCAGCGCAACCACTGGGGGGGACTATGGCTACACCTTC.

This chain joins TRBV6-6 and TRBJ2-1, with TRBD2 identical over 7 bases. The CDR3 runs to 16 residues. The germline V gene encodes CDR1 MNHNY and CDR2 SVGAGI (reference sequence). J was trimmed by 6 bases and V by 2 bases; bases with no gene match: 10. This chain's CDR3 is CASSYRVRGESNEQFF. DNA for the CDR3: TGTGCCAGCAGTTACCGTGTCCGGGGGGAAAGCAATGAGCAGTTCTTC.

The rearrangement links TRBV5-1 to TRBJ2-3; 8 bases align to TRBD2. Germline lookup yields CDR1 SGHRS and CDR2 YFSETQ. The V segment lost 1 base and the J segment 6 bases; nucleotides outside the gene matches: 4. CDR3 length: 14 amino acids. CDR3 in DNA: TGCGCCAGCAGCTTGCCCGGGGGGGTTGATACGCAGTATTTT. It yields the protein CASSLPGGVDTQYF.

The chain is built from TRBV7-6 and TRBJ2-5; TRBD2 agrees at 12 bases. The V and J ends lost 3 bases and 3 bases, in that order; junction bases with no gene match: 11. CDR1 is SGHVS and CDR2 is FNYEAQ in the germline V gene. The length of the CDR3 is 18 residues. CDR3 protein: CASSFPLTSGGIEETQYF. CDR3 sequence (DNA): TGTGCCAGCAGCTTCCCCCTTACTAGCGGGGGGATAGAAGAGACCCAGTACTTC. Full variable domain (rest looked up from reference TRBV7-6 and TRBJ2-5): GAGVSQSPRYKVTKRGQDVALRCDPISGHVSLYWYRQALGQGPEFLTYFNYEAQQDKSGLPNDRFSAERPEGSISTLTIQRTEQRDSAMYRCASSFPLTSGGIEETQYFGPGTRLLVL.

The V and J genes are TRBV3-1 (or the pseudogene TRBV3-2) and TRBJ1-1, with 9 bases matching TRBD1. The trim removed 4 bases at V and 0 bases at J, leaving 6 bases unmatched. This CDR3 comprises 16 residues. Germline CDR1 reads LGHDT; CDR2 reads YNNKEL (reference sequence). This CDR3 is CASSRGQGRVNTEAFF. The DNA for the CDR3 is TGTGCCAGCAGCCGAGGACAGGGGAGGGTGAACACTGAAGCTTTCTTT.

The chain employs TRBV4-1 and TRBJ2-4, with D perhaps matching TRBD1 (6 bases). In germline, CDR1 is MGHRA, CDR2 YSYEKL. Trimming cost V 4 bases and J 0 bases, with 19 bases left between them. CDR3 size: 18 residues. Here the CDR3 reads CASSRQDPGSLAKNIQYF. CDR3 DNA: TGCGCCAGCAGCCGACAGGACCCCGGCTCCCTAGCCAAAAACATTCAGTACTTC.